The rows below give T cell receptor beta chains drawn from one sample of a study of blood T cells in healthy people across ages. TCRdb itself ran the 5' RACE reads through MiXCR, one entry per CDR3 protein. The sample has about 1.7 million distinct CDR3 sequences; about 28% are singletons. Sequencing used blood. These receptor sequences come from a woman aged 30 to 39 in good health. The CDR3 runs from the conserved cysteine through the conserved F or W. Fields, in order: J gene, clone size, D gene, V gene, CDR3 DNA, CDR3 protein. A D gene is named only where the DNA matches it firmly. Some rows have no size entry. The others give once, few or many, or a class for an expanded clone.

j_call: TRBJ1-1; clone_size: -; d_call: TRBD1; v_call: TRBV29-1; cdr3_nt: TGCAGCGCCAGAAAAACAGGGGACACTGAAGCTTTCTTT; cdr3_aa: CSARKTGDTEAFF
j_call: TRBJ2-3; clone_size: -; d_call: -; v_call: TRBV6-5; cdr3_nt: TGTGCCAGCAGTTGGGGGGGGGCCACAGATACGCAGTATTTT; cdr3_aa: CASSWGGATDTQYF
j_call: TRBJ2-1; clone_size: many; d_call: -; v_call: TRBV29-1; cdr3_nt: TGCAGCGTTAGAGAATCGGGTTACAATGAGCAGTTCTTC; cdr3_aa: CSVRESGYNEQFF
j_call: TRBJ2-7; clone_size: -; d_call: -; v_call: TRBV7-2; cdr3_nt: TGTGCCAGCAGCGACCGGACAGCCCGCCCCTACGAGCAGTACTTC; cdr3_aa: CASSDRTARPYEQYF
j_call: TRBJ2-1; clone_size: -; d_call: -; v_call: TRBV10-3; cdr3_nt: TGTGCCATCAGGGGGGACAAATCCTACAATGAGCAGTTCTTC; cdr3_aa: CAIRGDKSYNEQFF
j_call: TRBJ1-1; clone_size: -; d_call: -; v_call: TRBV28; cdr3_nt: TGTGCCAGCAGTTTATCCGGGGTCCTGGGGAACACTGAAGCTTTCTTT; cdr3_aa: CASSLSGVLGNTEAFF
j_call: TRBJ2-1; clone_size: -; d_call: TRBD1; v_call: TRBV29-1; cdr3_nt: TGCAGCGGGGGGGACAGGGGTGCCGAAAATGAGCAGTTCTTC; cdr3_aa: CSGGDRGAENEQFF
j_call: TRBJ2-7; clone_size: many; d_call: -; v_call: TRBV7-2; cdr3_nt: TGTGCCAGCAGCGGGGAGCAATACACCGAGCAGTACTTC; cdr3_aa: CASSGEQYTEQYF
j_call: TRBJ1-4; clone_size: few; d_call: -; v_call: TRBV20-1; cdr3_nt: TGCAGCGCTAGAGATATAGAGGCCAAGAATGAAAAACTGTTTTTT; cdr3_aa: CSARDIEAKNEKLFF
j_call: TRBJ1-2; clone_size: few; d_call: -; v_call: TRBV2; cdr3_nt: TGTGCCAGCAGTGAACTGGCAGGAAGCTATGGCTACACCTTC; cdr3_aa: CASSELAGSYGYTF
j_call: TRBJ2-1; clone_size: -; d_call: TRBD1; v_call: TRBV24-1; cdr3_nt: TGTGCCACCAGTGATCCCGGGACAGGGCCGGGCAATGAGCAGTTCTTC; cdr3_aa: CATSDPGTGPGNEQFF
j_call: TRBJ2-7; clone_size: many; d_call: -; v_call: TRBV7-3; cdr3_nt: TGTGCCAGCAGCTTAACGTCTCCAGGCCCCTACGAGCAGTACTTC; cdr3_aa: CASSLTSPGPYEQYF
j_call: TRBJ1-1; clone_size: few; d_call: -; v_call: TRBV28; cdr3_nt: TGTGCCAGCAGTCCCGGGGCGGGCAGGGGTGAGAACACTGAAGCTTTCTTT; cdr3_aa: CASSPGAGRGENTEAFF
j_call: TRBJ2-7; clone_size: many; d_call: TRBD2; v_call: TRBV7-9; cdr3_nt: TGTGCCAGCAGCTTAAATAGCGGGAGGCCCTCCTACGAGCAGTACTTC; cdr3_aa: CASSLNSGRPSYEQYF
j_call: TRBJ2-2; clone_size: few; d_call: -; v_call: TRBV2; cdr3_nt: TGTGCCAGCAGTTATACAGGCGGGGAGCTGTTTTTT; cdr3_aa: CASSYTGGELFF
j_call: TRBJ2-1; clone_size: -; d_call: TRBD2; v_call: TRBV10-2; cdr3_nt: TGCGCCAGCAAGCGGGCTAGCGGGGCTCATGAGCAGTTCTTC; cdr3_aa: CASKRASGAHEQFF
j_call: TRBJ1-1; clone_size: -; d_call: TRBD1; v_call: TRBV4-2; cdr3_nt: TGTGCCAGCACCTACGGGACAGGCGGGGGATTAGACACTGAAGCTTTCTTT; cdr3_aa: CASTYGTGGGLDTEAFF
j_call: TRBJ1-6; clone_size: -; d_call: TRBD1; v_call: TRBV6-6; cdr3_nt: TGTGCCAGCAGTTTGCCGGGACAGGGCGATAATTCACCCCTCCACTTT; cdr3_aa: CASSLPGQGDNSPLHF
j_call: TRBJ2-7; clone_size: few; d_call: TRBD2; v_call: TRBV20-1; cdr3_nt: TGCAGTGCTAGAGCCCCGGGACTAGCGATCTACGAGCAGTACTTC; cdr3_aa: CSARAPGLAIYEQYF
j_call: TRBJ2-7; clone_size: many; d_call: TRBD1; v_call: TRBV5-1; cdr3_nt: TGCGCCAGCAGCTTGGGCGAGACAGGGGGCTTCAACGAGCAGTACTTC; cdr3_aa: CASSLGETGGFNEQYF
j_call: TRBJ2-7; clone_size: many; d_call: TRBD2; v_call: TRBV5-5; cdr3_nt: TGTGCCAGCAGCGGAGGGACTAGCGGGGGGCTGTACGAGCAGTACTTC; cdr3_aa: CASSGGTSGGLYEQYF
j_call: TRBJ1-2; clone_size: -; d_call: -; v_call: TRBV6-5; cdr3_nt: TGTGCCAGCAGTTACGACTATGGGACACCAAATAACTATGGCTACACCTTC; cdr3_aa: CASSYDYGTPNNYGYTF
j_call: TRBJ2-1; clone_size: many; d_call: -; v_call: TRBV5-5; cdr3_nt: TGTGCCAGCAGCCGGTCGGGTAGGGGCTACAATGAGCAGTTCTTC; cdr3_aa: CASSRSGRGYNEQFF
j_call: TRBJ1-2; clone_size: -; d_call: -; v_call: TRBV5-1; cdr3_nt: TGCGCCAGCAGCACCCTCACGGGGGGGCTTGAAAGCTACACCTTC; cdr3_aa: CASSTLTGGLESYTF
j_call: TRBJ2-3; clone_size: once; d_call: -; v_call: TRBV12-3/TRBV12-4; cdr3_nt: TGTGCCAGCAGTCTAGGAGGTATCGGGGGAGTGAGCACAGATACGCAGTATTTT; cdr3_aa: CASSLGGIGGVSTDTQYF
j_call: TRBJ2-3; clone_size: many; d_call: -; v_call: TRBV7-2; cdr3_nt: TGTGCCAGCAGCTCCGCTGACAGACCAGATACGCAGTATTTT; cdr3_aa: CASSSADRPDTQYF
j_call: TRBJ2-3; clone_size: few; d_call: -; v_call: TRBV6-4; cdr3_nt: TGTGCCAGCAGTGACGGGCGGAGGGGCACAGATACGCAGTATTTT; cdr3_aa: CASSDGRRGTDTQYF
j_call: TRBJ1-1; clone_size: -; d_call: -; v_call: TRBV6-6; cdr3_nt: TGTGCCAGCATCTTAACAGGGATATCCTCTGAAGCTTTCTTT; cdr3_aa: CASILTGISSEAFF
j_call: TRBJ2-2; clone_size: few; d_call: -; v_call: TRBV28; cdr3_nt: TGTGCCAGCCTTAAGACGGGCACCGGGGAGCTGTTTTTT; cdr3_aa: CASLKTGTGELFF
j_call: TRBJ2-5; clone_size: -; d_call: -; v_call: TRBV18; cdr3_nt: TGTGCCAGCTCACCCTCAGGACCCCAAGAGACCCAGTACTTC; cdr3_aa: CASSPSGPQETQYF
j_call: TRBJ2-6; clone_size: few; d_call: TRBD2; v_call: TRBV6-5; cdr3_nt: TGTGCCAGCAGTTACTCGCGGGGGGCGCGGGGGGCCAACGTCCTGACTTTC; cdr3_aa: CASSYSRGARGANVLTF
j_call: TRBJ2-1; clone_size: many; d_call: -; v_call: TRBV29-1; cdr3_nt: TGCAGCGTTGTAAGCCCGGAGAACGGGGAACATGAGCAGTTCTTC; cdr3_aa: CSVVSPENGEHEQFF
j_call: TRBJ2-7; clone_size: -; d_call: -; v_call: TRBV13; cdr3_nt: TGTGCCAGCAGCCCTTTTGGGTTCTCCTACAATGAGCAGTACTTC; cdr3_aa: CASSPFGFSYNEQYF
j_call: TRBJ2-5; clone_size: many; d_call: TRBD1; v_call: TRBV2; cdr3_nt: TGTGCCAGCAGCGACAGGGAAGAGACCCAGTACTTC; cdr3_aa: CASSDREETQYF
j_call: TRBJ2-5; clone_size: -; d_call: -; v_call: TRBV20-1; cdr3_nt: TGCAGTGCTAGAGATGGCAGAGCCGGGTCCGAGACCCAGTACTTC; cdr3_aa: CSARDGRAGSETQYF
j_call: TRBJ2-1; clone_size: -; d_call: -; v_call: TRBV29-1; cdr3_nt: TGCAGCGTCCGCCGGACTGTCTACAATGAGCAGTTCTTC; cdr3_aa: CSVRRTVYNEQFF
j_call: TRBJ1-2; clone_size: -; d_call: -; v_call: TRBV11-2; cdr3_nt: TGTGCCAGCAGGCTCAGCGGGGATCATGGCTACACCTTC; cdr3_aa: CASRLSGDHGYTF
j_call: TRBJ1-5; clone_size: -; d_call: TRBD1; v_call: TRBV10-1; cdr3_nt: TGCGCCAGCGGCAGCCCATCGATCACAGGGGGCGACGGTCAGCCCCAGCATTTT; cdr3_aa: CASGSPSITGGDGQPQHF